This T cell receptor (beta chain) was identified during a study of a mutant IDH1 vaccine in newly diagnosed glioma. The data were produced by immunoSEQ multiplex PCR, yet TCRdb's version contains in-frame clones alone and is incomplete. The data show about 40,000 clones, about 76% seen once. The time point was: week 23, last vaccination. A single vaccine dose contained 300 ug of mutant IDH1 20-mer peptide, and topical imiquimod was used with it. About this clone: What it recognizes is unknown.

CDR1 is SNHLY, CDR2 FYNNEI, per germline. CDR3 size: 13 residues. Trimming cost V 2 bases and J 1 base, with 4 bases left between them. Sequenced material: PBMCs, taken from a glioma patient whose treatment included an IDH1 peptide vaccine. This rearrangement joins TRBV2 to TRBJ2-3; D is uncertain. This TCR came from a man in his fifties or sixties with glioma. The CDR3 sequence: CASSELGTDTQYF. CDR3 sequence (DNA): TGTGCCAGCAGTGAATTGGGCACAGATACGCAGTATTTT.